One and the same sample provided the 4 T cell receptor beta chains below, sequenced in a study of blood T cell repertoires in COVID-19. Profiling relied on immunoSEQ multiplex PCR, and the TCRdb table lists in-frame clones only, not all of them. The sample has approximately 130,000 clones, 85% to 90% seen once. Specimen: peripheral blood. Receptors originate from a man over 45 with acute or convalescent COVID-19.

The chain links TRBV30 to TRBJ1-3; D is perhaps TRBD1 (6 bases). Germline CDR1 GTSNPN, CDR2 SVGIG (reference sequence). The CDR3 has 14 amino acids. V was shortened by 0 bases and J by 4 bases, with 10 bases between the two germline ends. CDR3 nucleotides: TGTGCCTGGAGTGTCCCGACAGGAGGAAACACCATATATTTT. It encodes CAWSVPTGGNTIYF.

The CDR3 coding sequence is TGTGCCAGTAGTCCCCGGACAGGGGCCACAGATACGCAGTATTTT. It yields the protein CASSPRTGATDTQYF. The chain couples TRBV19 to TRBJ2-3, with TRBD1 matching over 9 bases. The CDR3 is made up of 15 amino acids. V was clipped by 5 bases and J by 2 bases; unmatched bases: 5. Germline lookup yields CDR1 LNHDA and CDR2 SQIVND (reference sequence).

The V call is TRBV19, the J call TRBJ2-4; TRBD2 agrees at 8 bases. V dropped 6 bases and J dropped 0; count of bases not matched to a gene: 4. CDR1 LNHDA and CDR2 SQIVND come from the germline V gene (reference sequence). The CDR3 length is 15 residues. The CDR3, as DNA: TGTGCCAGTAGCGCGAGCGGGGGAGCCAAAAACATTCAGTACTTC. It specifies CASSASGGAKNIQYF. Variable domain in full (rest from reference TRBV19 and TRBJ2-4): DGGITQSPKYLFRKEGQNVTLSCEQNLNHDAMYWYRQDPGQGLRLIYYSQIVNDFQKGDIAEGYSVSREKKESFPLTVTSAQKNPTAFYLCASSASGGAKNIQYFGAGTRLSVL.

V gene TRBV5-6 combines with J gene TRBJ1-1; the match to TRBD1 covers 8 bases. Germline CDR1 and CDR2: SGHDT and YYEEEE. The junction had 4 bases not matched to a gene; V was cut back by 5 bases and J by 1 base. This CDR3 region has 14 residues. Here the CDR3 DNA reads TGTGCCAGCAGGCGGACAGGGAGGAACACTGAAGCTTTCTTT. This encodes CASRRTGRNTEAFF. Complete variable domain (other parts from reference TRBV5-6 and TRBJ1-1): DAGVTQSPTHLIKTRGQQVTLRCSPKSGHDTVSWYQQALGQGPQFIFQYYEEEERQRGNFPDRFSGHQFPNYSSELNVNALLLGDSALYLCASRRTGRNTEAFFGQGTRLTVV.